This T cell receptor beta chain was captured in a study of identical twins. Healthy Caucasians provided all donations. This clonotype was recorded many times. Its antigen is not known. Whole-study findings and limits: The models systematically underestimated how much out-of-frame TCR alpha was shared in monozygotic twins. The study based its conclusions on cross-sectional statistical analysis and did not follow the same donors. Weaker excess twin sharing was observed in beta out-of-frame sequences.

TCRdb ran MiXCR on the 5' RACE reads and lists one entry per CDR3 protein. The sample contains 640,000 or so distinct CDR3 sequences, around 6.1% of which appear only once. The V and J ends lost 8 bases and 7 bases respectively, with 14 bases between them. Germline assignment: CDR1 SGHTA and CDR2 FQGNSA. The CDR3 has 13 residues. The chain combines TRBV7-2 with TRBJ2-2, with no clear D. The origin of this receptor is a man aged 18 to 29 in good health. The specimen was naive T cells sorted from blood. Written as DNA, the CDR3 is TGTGCCAGCTTACCATACCGTGACGGGGAGCTGTTTTTT. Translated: CASLPYRDGELFF.